Listed below are T cell receptor beta chains from one sample, sequenced in a study of blood T cell repertoires in COVID-19. Profiled with immunoSEQ multiplex PCR; TCRdb holds only in-frame clones, not every one. The table records 200,000 to 300,000 clones, about 86% of them present only once. Specimen: peripheral blood. The receptor set was obtained from a man older than 75 with acute or convalescent COVID-19. CDR3s include the opening cysteine and the closing phenylalanine or tryptophan. The order of the fields is V gene, clone size, J gene, D gene, CDR3 DNA, CDR3 protein. The D gene is left open where the match is weak. Some rows have no size entry. The others give once, few or many, or a class for an expanded clone.

v_call: TRBV5-6
clone_size: -
j_call: TRBJ1-5
d_call: -
cdr3_nt: TGTGCCAGCAGCTTATGGGAGGGAGTCGGTAATCAGCCCCAGCATTTT
cdr3_aa: CASSLWEGVGNQPQHF

v_call: TRBV5-6
clone_size: -
j_call: TRBJ1-6
d_call: TRBD1
cdr3_nt: TGTGCCAGCAGCTTGGTGGGACAGAATTCACCCCTCCACTTT
cdr3_aa: CASSLVGQNSPLHF

v_call: TRBV5-1
clone_size: -
j_call: TRBJ2-7
d_call: -
cdr3_nt: TGCGCCAGCAGCTGGAGGGACAGAGCCTACGAGCAGTACTTC
cdr3_aa: CASSWRDRAYEQYF

v_call: TRBV19
clone_size: -
j_call: TRBJ2-1
d_call: TRBD1
cdr3_nt: TGTGCCAGTAGTCAGACAGGGGGCGCGAGCAATGAGCAGTTCTTC
cdr3_aa: CASSQTGGASNEQFF

v_call: TRBV5-1
clone_size: -
j_call: TRBJ2-7
d_call: -
cdr3_nt: TGCGCCAGCTCGGAGGTGTTTGGGGGGGAGCAGTACTTC
cdr3_aa: CASSEVFGGEQYF

v_call: TRBV15
clone_size: -
j_call: TRBJ1-6
d_call: -
cdr3_nt: TGTGCCACCAGCAGTATGTGGGGAGGGAATTCACCCCTCCACTTT
cdr3_aa: CATSSMWGGNSPLHF

v_call: TRBV3-1/TRBV3-2
clone_size: -
j_call: TRBJ2-1
d_call: -
cdr3_nt: TGTGCCAGCAGCCAAGAGGGAAGGGGGGGGCATGAGCAGTTCTTC
cdr3_aa: CASSQEGRGGHEQFF

v_call: TRBV28
clone_size: -
j_call: TRBJ1-5
d_call: -
cdr3_nt: TGTGCCAGCAGTTTAGAGAGGGATGGCAATCAGCCCCAGCATTTT
cdr3_aa: CASSLERDGNQPQHF

v_call: TRBV6-4
clone_size: -
j_call: TRBJ2-1
d_call: TRBD1
cdr3_nt: TGTGCCAGCAGCACACCGGGACAGATCTCCTACAATGAGCAGTTCTTC
cdr3_aa: CASSTPGQISYNEQFF

v_call: TRBV7-8
clone_size: -
j_call: TRBJ1-2
d_call: -
cdr3_nt: TGTGCCAGCAGCTCAGCCAGAGGTTATGGCTACACCTTC
cdr3_aa: CASSSARGYGYTF

v_call: TRBV13
clone_size: -
j_call: TRBJ1-4
d_call: -
cdr3_nt: TGTGCCAGCAGCTTATTAGGGGAGGCGACTAATGAAAAACTGTTTTTT
cdr3_aa: CASSLLGEATNEKLFF

v_call: TRBV7-9
clone_size: -
j_call: TRBJ1-1
d_call: -
cdr3_nt: TGTGCCAGCAGCTTAGTGGACGACAGAACTTTCTTT
cdr3_aa: CASSLVDDRTFF

v_call: TRBV7-8
clone_size: -
j_call: TRBJ2-5
d_call: TRBD1
cdr3_nt: TGTGCCAGCAGCCGGACAGGGGGCTCCGAGACCCAGTACTTC
cdr3_aa: CASSRTGGSETQYF

v_call: TRBV3-1/TRBV3-2
clone_size: -
j_call: TRBJ1-2
d_call: TRBD1
cdr3_nt: TGTGCCAGCAGCCAACAGGGGGCCTATGGCTACACCTTC
cdr3_aa: CASSQQGAYGYTF

v_call: TRBV6-5
clone_size: -
j_call: TRBJ1-5
d_call: -
cdr3_nt: TGTGCCAGCAGTTACTTGGGGGCAGGTCAGCCCCAGCATTTT
cdr3_aa: CASSYLGAGQPQHF

v_call: TRBV28
clone_size: -
j_call: TRBJ2-7
d_call: TRBD1
cdr3_nt: TGTGCCAGCAGTCCCCCCGGACAGGGAAGCTACGAGCAGTACTTC
cdr3_aa: CASSPPGQGSYEQYF

v_call: TRBV9
clone_size: -
j_call: TRBJ2-7
d_call: -
cdr3_nt: TGTGCCAGCAGCGTGCTGGACAGCACCTACGAGCAGTACTTC
cdr3_aa: CASSVLDSTYEQYF

v_call: TRBV7-6
clone_size: -
j_call: TRBJ2-5
d_call: TRBD1
cdr3_nt: TGTGCCAGCAGCCCCGACAGGGCTCAAGAGACCCAGTACTTC
cdr3_aa: CASSPDRAQETQYF

v_call: TRBV3-1/TRBV3-2
clone_size: -
j_call: TRBJ2-5
d_call: -
cdr3_nt: TGTGCCAGCAGCCATAAGATCCAGGGGAAACAAGAGACCCAGTACTTC
cdr3_aa: CASSHKIQGKQETQYF

v_call: TRBV2
clone_size: -
j_call: TRBJ2-2
d_call: -
cdr3_nt: TGTGCCAGCAAGGGGTCCAACGCGAACACCGGGGAGCTGTTTTTT
cdr3_aa: CASKGSNANTGELFF

v_call: TRBV7-2
clone_size: -
j_call: TRBJ1-4
d_call: -
cdr3_nt: TGTGCCAGCAGCTTGGCGGGGGCCAAGGAAAAACTGTTTTTT
cdr3_aa: CASSLAGAKEKLFF

v_call: TRBV5-6
clone_size: -
j_call: TRBJ1-2
d_call: -
cdr3_nt: TGTGCCAGCAGCGGAGAAAACTATGGCTACACCTTC
cdr3_aa: CASSGENYGYTF

v_call: TRBV5-1
clone_size: -
j_call: TRBJ1-1
d_call: TRBD1
cdr3_nt: TGCGCCAGCAGCTGGGACAGGCTTGAAGCTTTCTTT
cdr3_aa: CASSWDRLEAFF

v_call: TRBV10-3
clone_size: -
j_call: TRBJ1-6
d_call: -
cdr3_nt: TGTGCCATCAGTGAGTCGACGGGAACAGCACCCCTCCACTTT
cdr3_aa: CAISESTGTAPLHF

v_call: TRBV4-2
clone_size: -
j_call: TRBJ2-3
d_call: TRBD2
cdr3_nt: TGTGCCAGCAGCTCCCGACTAGCGGGAGGGACAGATACGCAGTATTTT
cdr3_aa: CASSSRLAGGTDTQYF

v_call: TRBV27
clone_size: -
j_call: TRBJ2-3
d_call: TRBD2
cdr3_nt: TGTGCCAGCAGTCCGGGACTAGCGGGAGTCGGCTCCACAGATACGCAGTATTTT
cdr3_aa: CASSPGLAGVGSTDTQYF

v_call: TRBV6-2/TRBV6-3
clone_size: -
j_call: TRBJ2-1
d_call: TRBD1
cdr3_nt: TGTGCCAGCAGTTACTTCACCGGGACAGGTTCCCCTAGCTCCTACAATGAGCAGTTCTTC
cdr3_aa: CASSYFTGTGSPSSYNEQFF

v_call: TRBV6-5
clone_size: -
j_call: TRBJ2-2
d_call: TRBD1
cdr3_nt: TGTGCCAGCAGCACCGGACAGGTGGGCGCCGGGGAGCTGTTTTTT
cdr3_aa: CASSTGQVGAGELFF

v_call: TRBV28
clone_size: few
j_call: TRBJ2-6
d_call: TRBD1
cdr3_nt: TGTGCCAGCACCCTAGACAGGGTTGGGGCCAACGTCCTGACTTTC
cdr3_aa: CASTLDRVGANVLTF

v_call: TRBV19
clone_size: -
j_call: TRBJ2-5
d_call: TRBD2
cdr3_nt: TGTGCCAGTACCCAGAGCGGGAGCGGAGAGACCCAGTACTTC
cdr3_aa: CASTQSGSGETQYF

v_call: TRBV28
clone_size: once
j_call: TRBJ1-2
d_call: TRBD1
cdr3_nt: TGTGCCAGCAGACTATCGGACAGGGGGCGAGTTGGCTACACCTTC
cdr3_aa: CASRLSDRGRVGYTF

v_call: TRBV2
clone_size: -
j_call: TRBJ1-5
d_call: -
cdr3_nt: TGTGCCAGCAGATCAGGGGCCTTTAGCAATCAGCCCCAGCATTTT
cdr3_aa: CASRSGAFSNQPQHF

v_call: TRBV5-1
clone_size: -
j_call: TRBJ1-6
d_call: -
cdr3_nt: TGCGCCAGCAGCTTGGTGTTGGGGGGTAATTCACCCCTCCACTTT
cdr3_aa: CASSLVLGGNSPLHF

v_call: TRBV7-6
clone_size: once
j_call: TRBJ2-2
d_call: -
cdr3_nt: TGTGCCAGCAGCTTCCTGGGCGGGGGCGGGGGCTACACCGGGGAGCTGTTTTTT
cdr3_aa: CASSFLGGGGGYTGELFF

v_call: TRBV5-1
clone_size: -
j_call: TRBJ1-1
d_call: -
cdr3_nt: TGCGCCAGCAGCCTACAGGGTTTGGCTGAAGCTTTCTTT
cdr3_aa: CASSLQGLAEAFF

v_call: TRBV19
clone_size: -
j_call: TRBJ2-1
d_call: -
cdr3_nt: TGTGCCAGTGTGGGACAAAAAGGAACGCAGTTCTTC
cdr3_aa: CASVGQKGTQFF

v_call: TRBV18
clone_size: -
j_call: TRBJ2-1
d_call: TRBD2
cdr3_nt: TGTGCCAGCTCACCCCCGGGACTAGCCTACAATGAGCAGTTCTTC
cdr3_aa: CASSPPGLAYNEQFF

v_call: TRBV11-2
clone_size: -
j_call: TRBJ1-5
d_call: -
cdr3_nt: TGTGCCAGCAGCTTAGAAGCAGGTTCTAATCAGCCCCAGCATTTT
cdr3_aa: CASSLEAGSNQPQHF

v_call: TRBV9
clone_size: few
j_call: TRBJ1-2
d_call: TRBD1
cdr3_nt: TGTGCCAGCAGCGTAGGGCGGACAGGGTTAGGCTACACCTTC
cdr3_aa: CASSVGRTGLGYTF

v_call: TRBV6-2/TRBV6-3
clone_size: -
j_call: TRBJ2-7
d_call: -
cdr3_nt: TGTGCCAGCAGTTACTCGACTGGACAAGAGAACTACGAGCAGTACTTC
cdr3_aa: CASSYSTGQENYEQYF

v_call: TRBV9
clone_size: -
j_call: TRBJ1-2
d_call: -
cdr3_nt: TGTGCCAGCAGCGTGTCCCCCCAGGCCGACTATGGCTACACCTTC
cdr3_aa: CASSVSPQADYGYTF

v_call: TRBV18
clone_size: -
j_call: TRBJ1-6
d_call: TRBD1
cdr3_nt: TGTGCCAGCTCATCCCAATCGGGACAGGGGAATTCACCCCTCCACTTT
cdr3_aa: CASSSQSGQGNSPLHF

v_call: TRBV12-5
clone_size: -
j_call: TRBJ2-5
d_call: TRBD1
cdr3_nt: TGTGCTAGTGGTTCCGGACAGGACCAAGAGACCCAGTACTTC
cdr3_aa: CASGSGQDQETQYF

v_call: TRBV7-3
clone_size: once
j_call: TRBJ2-3
d_call: -
cdr3_nt: TGTGCCAGCAGAGACAGTCGCACAGATACGCAGTATTTT
cdr3_aa: CASRDSRTDTQYF

v_call: TRBV5-4
clone_size: -
j_call: TRBJ1-2
d_call: -
cdr3_nt: TGTGCCAGCAGCTTGAGAACAGGCAACTATGGCTACACCTTC
cdr3_aa: CASSLRTGNYGYTF

v_call: TRBV3-1/TRBV3-2
clone_size: -
j_call: TRBJ1-5
d_call: -
cdr3_nt: TGTGCCAGCAGCCAGGGACCACCGGGACACACGAATCAGCCCCAGCATTTT
cdr3_aa: CASSQGPPGHTNQPQHF

v_call: TRBV10-1
clone_size: once
j_call: TRBJ2-3
d_call: TRBD2
cdr3_nt: TGCGCCAGCAGTGAGCCGGGACTAGCGGGAGGGCCGTCAGATACGCAGTATTTT
cdr3_aa: CASSEPGLAGGPSDTQYF

v_call: TRBV5-5
clone_size: -
j_call: TRBJ2-3
d_call: -
cdr3_nt: TGTGCCAGCAGCTTGGCGGACAGCTCAGATACGCAGTATTTT
cdr3_aa: CASSLADSSDTQYF

v_call: TRBV7-6
clone_size: -
j_call: TRBJ2-7
d_call: -
cdr3_nt: TGTGCCAGCAGCTTAGCTGCGGGGCCCTCCTACGAGCAGTACTTC
cdr3_aa: CASSLAAGPSYEQYF

v_call: TRBV3-1/TRBV3-2
clone_size: few
j_call: TRBJ1-6
d_call: -
cdr3_nt: TGTGCCAGCAGCCGTAAACAGAGCTCCTATAATTCACCCCTCCACTTT
cdr3_aa: CASSRKQSSYNSPLHF

v_call: TRBV5-1
clone_size: -
j_call: TRBJ2-1
d_call: TRBD2
cdr3_nt: TGCGCCAGCAGGGATTTAGCGGGGAACAATGAGCAGTTCTTC
cdr3_aa: CASRDLAGNNEQFF

v_call: TRBV29-1
clone_size: -
j_call: TRBJ2-1
d_call: TRBD1
cdr3_nt: TGCAGCGTGGGGACAGCCCTGGCGGCTAAGGGCTCCTACAATGAGCAGTTCTTC
cdr3_aa: CSVGTALAAKGSYNEQFF

v_call: TRBV2
clone_size: -
j_call: TRBJ1-2
d_call: -
cdr3_nt: TGTGCCAGCACGGGGGGGGATTCGGACACCTTC
cdr3_aa: CASTGGDSDTF

v_call: TRBV18
clone_size: -
j_call: TRBJ2-5
d_call: -
cdr3_nt: TGTGCCAGCTCCCTTGGACAGAAAGAGACCCAGTACTTC
cdr3_aa: CASSLGQKETQYF

v_call: TRBV27
clone_size: -
j_call: TRBJ2-2
d_call: TRBD2
cdr3_nt: TGTGCCAGCAGTTTATGGATCGCGGGAGAAACCAGCACCGGGGAGCTGTTTTTT
cdr3_aa: CASSLWIAGETSTGELFF

v_call: TRBV28
clone_size: -
j_call: TRBJ1-2
d_call: -
cdr3_nt: TGTGCCAGCAGTTCAAGGCAGGTCTGGGACTACTTC
cdr3_aa: CASSSRQVWDYF

v_call: TRBV29-1
clone_size: once
j_call: TRBJ2-3
d_call: -
cdr3_nt: TGCAGCGTCTACCCCGGACAGAACACAGATACGCAGTATTTT
cdr3_aa: CSVYPGQNTDTQYF

v_call: TRBV29-1
clone_size: -
j_call: TRBJ1-3
d_call: TRBD1
cdr3_nt: TGCAGCGTTACGGACAGGGCGAGCTCTGGAAACACCATATATTTT
cdr3_aa: CSVTDRASSGNTIYF

v_call: TRBV7-9
clone_size: -
j_call: TRBJ2-1
d_call: TRBD2
cdr3_nt: TGTGCCAGCAGCGCGGGACTAGCGGCTATCTCCAATGAGCAGTTCTTC
cdr3_aa: CASSAGLAAISNEQFF

v_call: TRBV28
clone_size: -
j_call: TRBJ1-5
d_call: TRBD1
cdr3_nt: TGTGCCAGCAGCCCCACAGGGGCGACCCAGCCCCAGCATTTT
cdr3_aa: CASSPTGATQPQHF